Given below is one T cell receptor beta chain in context. This clonotype has just a few counts. Its recognized antigen is unknown. No per-base quality is available; no much larger clone lies one base away. Library creation used RT-PCR. Sequencing was performed on an Illumina HiSeq 2500. TCRdb's own reprocessing of the public reads used fastp at Q25 and MiXCR and kept productive beta chains. Each CDR3 protein gets just one entry, which takes the most common genes and DNA from the rows behind it. The table for this sample lists 150,000 or so distinct CDR3 sequences; about a tenth of them were counted only once. Jointly, the top ten make up around an eighth of the sample. Per the germline V gene, MNHNS is the CDR1 and SASEGT is the CDR2. There are 16 amino acids in the CDR3, from cysteine to phenylalanine inclusive. Only CDR3 DNA remains: 48 bases, in frame from the first base. Here V drops 5 bases and J drops 1 base, and the junction holds 9 bases not matched to any gene.

This sample's time point label indicates: 45 days after influenza vaccine administration. This record belongs to a study of response to subunit inactivated influenza vaccine (dated by TCRdb to the late 2010s). For context, the study as a whole: Deep quantitative T cell receptor repertoire profiling was used in the study to track responses to a trivalent subunit inactivated influenza vaccine.

The study at large found these results: The authors suggested that each seasonal influenza vaccination may recruit only a limited number of new T cells.

The chain is assembled from TRBV6-1 and TRBJ1-1; 8 nucleotides in the junction match TRBD1. This TCR derives from a man in his forties or fifties who received an inactivated influenza vaccine. Donor details come from another sample of the same person, matched by shared clones. Sequences were derived from non-naive T cells sorted from PBMCs, sampled roughly 48 days after vaccination. The cell subset or site label on this specimen signifies: memory T cell fraction. The DNA sequence is given as TGTGCCAGCAGTCAAGAAACCGGACAGGGGAACACTGAAGCTTTCTTT. It codes for CASSQETGQGNTEAFF.